A selection of T cell receptor beta chains follows, all from one sample in a study of cytomegalovirus exposure and HLA in healthy donors. Profiling relied on immunoSEQ multiplex PCR, and the TCRdb table lists in-frame clones only, not all of them. Found here are 93,000 or so clones, 65% to 85% of them singletons; the top ten hold roughly 4%. Sequencing input: PBMCs. The receptors originated from a man aged 45 to 65 in good health and CMV-seropositive. Each CDR3 is given with its conserved first and last residue. The order of the fields is D gene, J gene, CDR3 length, V gene, clone size, CDR3 DNA, CDR3 protein. The D gene is left open where the match is weak. Rows give clone size only sometimes, using once, few, many, or a class for an expanded clone.

NA,TRBJ1-2,14,TRBV30,NA,TGTGCCTGGAGTATGACGGGCGGGTTCCATGGCTACACCTTC,CAWSMTGGFHGYTF
NA,TRBJ2-2,15,TRBV28,NA,TGTGCCAGCAGTTCCCCCGCGCGAGGTTCCGGGGAGCTGTTTTTT,CASSSPARGSGELFF
TRBD2,TRBJ2-1,13,TRBV19,NA,TGTGCCAGTAGTATTTGGCGGGAGGATGAGCAGTTCTTC,CASSIWREDEQFF
TRBD1,TRBJ2-5,14,TRBV5-1,NA,TGCGCCAGCACTGCAGGGGGACCTCAAGAGACCCAGTACTTC,CASTAGGPQETQYF
NA,TRBJ1-1,16,TRBV6-1,NA,TGTGCCAGCAGTGCTTACTCGGGACAAGCAAACACTGAAGCTTTCTTT,CASSAYSGQANTEAFF
NA,TRBJ2-7,15,TRBV9,once,TGTGCCAGCAGCGTAGTTGGAGGGGCCGGCTACGAGCAGTACTTC,CASSVVGGAGYEQYF
NA,TRBJ1-5,13,TRBV6-6,NA,TGTGCCAGCAGTTTTGACACGAATCAGCCCCAGCATTTT,CASSFDTNQPQHF
NA,TRBJ2-1,14,TRBV28,few,TGTGCCAGCACCATTTTGGGCTCGGGAAAGGAGCAGTTCTTC,CASTILGSGKEQFF
NA,TRBJ2-7,14,TRBV27,NA,TGTGCCAGCAGTTTATTTGCACACTCCTACGAGCAGTACTTC,CASSLFAHSYEQYF
NA,TRBJ2-1,16,TRBV28,NA,TGTGCCAGCAGTAGCTTGGGGCCTAGTAGGGACAATGAGCAGTTCTTC,CASSSLGPSRDNEQFF
TRBD2,TRBJ2-7,16,TRBV27,NA,TGTGCCAGCAGTTTAGGTGCTAGCGGGAACATCTACGAGCAGTACTTC,CASSLGASGNIYEQYF
NA,TRBJ1-5,13,TRBV6-1,NA,TGTGCCAGCATTTCGACAGGCAATCAGCCCCAGCATTTT,CASISTGNQPQHF
TRBD2,TRBJ2-3,16,TRBV9,once,TGTGCCAGCAGCCTAACTAGCGGGAGGACCACAGATACGCAGTATTTT,CASSLTSGRTTDTQYF
NA,TRBJ2-7,14,TRBV10-3,NA,TGTGCCAGTAATAATCGCAGGGTCGAAGGCGAGCAGTACTTC,CASNNRRVEGEQYF
NA,TRBJ2-5,13,TRBV19,NA,TGTGCCAGTAGTATGGCCATTAAAGAGACCCAGTACTTC,CASSMAIKETQYF
TRBD2,TRBJ2-1,17,TRBV7-2,NA,TGTGCCAGCAGCCTTAGAGGGGGGACTAGCGCATACAATGAGCAGTTCTTC,CASSLRGGTSAYNEQFF
NA,TRBJ2-7,11,TRBV30,NA,TGTGCCTGGAGTAAGGCGGACGAGCAGTACTTC,CAWSKADEQYF
NA,TRBJ2-1,11,TRBV11-2,NA,TGTGCCAGCAGCCAGGACAGTGAGCAGTTCTTC,CASSQDSEQFF
TRBD1,TRBJ1-1,16,TRBV2,NA,TGTGCCAGCAGTGAGGGCAGGGGGTCGGTGAACACTGAAGCTTTCTTT,CASSEGRGSVNTEAFF
NA,TRBJ1-4,13,TRBV6-1,few,TGTGCCAGCAGGGCGGGACCCTGGGAAAAACTGTTTTTT,CASRAGPWEKLFF
NA,TRBJ2-5,15,TRBV5-1,NA,TGCGCCAGCAGCTTGTCTGGCAGGTTCGAAGAGACCCAGTACTTC,CASSLSGRFEETQYF
NA,TRBJ2-7,11,TRBV20-1,NA,TGCAGTGCTAGAATCGTCTACGAGCAGTACTTC,CSARIVYEQYF
NA,TRBJ2-1,17,TRBV5-1,NA,TGCGCCAGCAAGGGAGGTATGACAGAAAGTCCCTACAATGAGCAGTTCTTC,CASKGGMTESPYNEQFF
TRBD1,TRBJ2-7,16,TRBV28,NA,TGTGCCAGCAGTTTAATTCTAGGGACAGGGCAGAACGAGCAGTACTTC,CASSLILGTGQNEQYF
NA,TRBJ2-5,13,TRBV9,NA,TGTGCCAGCAGCTCAGCAGGGGCAGAGACCCAGTACTTC,CASSSAGAETQYF
TRBD2,TRBJ2-1,15,TRBV5-1,NA,TGCGCCAGCAGCTTGGTTAGCGGGAGTTGGAATGAGCAGTTCTTC,CASSLVSGSWNEQFF
NA,TRBJ2-7,12,TRBV2,once,TGTGCCAGCAGTGGAACAGGCTACGAGCAGTACTTC,CASSGTGYEQYF
NA,TRBJ2-1,14,TRBV13,once,TGTGCCAGCAGCAACCCACCCTCAGAGGATGAGCAGTTCTTC,CASSNPPSEDEQFF
NA,TRBJ2-5,14,TRBV6-6,few,TGTGCCAGCAGTTCCAGGGGTGCTCGAGAGACCCAGTACTTC,CASSSRGARETQYF
NA,TRBJ2-6,16,TRBV28,NA,TGTGCCAGCAGACCTCCCGGGGTGTCTGGGGCCAACGTCCTGACTTTC,CASRPPGVSGANVLTF
NA,TRBJ1-4,14,TRBV5-8,NA,TGTGCCAGCAGCTTCGGGGGTACTAATGAAAAACTGTTTTTT,CASSFGGTNEKLFF
NA,TRBJ2-1,13,TRBV28,NA,TGTGCCAGCAGTTTCGCGGGATACAATGAGCAGTTCTTC,CASSFAGYNEQFF
TRBD2,TRBJ2-3,14,TRBV6-5,NA,TGTGCCAGCAGTTATACGCGGGAGGCAGATACGCAGTATTTT,CASSYTREADTQYF
TRBD2,TRBJ2-1,14,TRBV7-2,NA,TGTGCCAGCAGCTCGGGACTAGCGCGGAATGAGCAGTTCTTC,CASSSGLARNEQFF
TRBD1,TRBJ2-3,16,TRBV5-1,NA,TGCGCCAGCAGCTGGGGACAGGGACGTGGCACAGATACGCAGTATTTT,CASSWGQGRGTDTQYF
TRBD1,TRBJ1-6,14,TRBV19,NA,TGTGCCAGTAGCCCCGGGACAGATGATTCACCCCTCCACTTT,CASSPGTDDSPLHF
NA,TRBJ2-5,13,TRBV7-2,NA,TGTGCCAGCAGCTTGGAGACCCGGGGGACCCAGTACTTC,CASSLETRGTQYF
TRBD2,TRBJ2-1,15,TRBV10-1,few,TGCGCCAGCAGTGAAGGGCTAGCGGGAGACAATGAGCAGTTCTTC,CASSEGLAGDNEQFF
NA,TRBJ1-1,16,TRBV2,NA,TGTGCCAGTCAGAGAGACAGGATACTAAGGAGCACTGAAGCTTTCTTT,CASQRDRILRSTEAFF
TRBD1,TRBJ2-1,15,TRBV7-7,NA,TGTGCCAGCAGCTTCGGGACAGGGCTTTACAATGAGCAGTTCTTC,CASSFGTGLYNEQFF
NA,TRBJ2-3,16,TRBV10-3,NA,TGTGCCATCAGTGAGTCGGGAGGAACAATCACAGATACGCAGTATTTT,CAISESGGTITDTQYF
TRBD1,TRBJ2-7,14,TRBV2,few,TGTGCCAGCAGTGTCGGGACAGGGGACTACGAGCAGTACTTC,CASSVGTGDYEQYF
NA,TRBJ2-7,15,TRBV4-3,few,TGCGCCAGCAGCCAAGAACAAGCGATGTTTAACGAGCAGTACTTC,CASSQEQAMFNEQYF
NA,TRBJ2-3,17,TRBV5-6,NA,TGTGCCAGCAGCTGGGGGCTGGGTAGCGGGCCATCAGATACGCAGTATTTT,CASSWGLGSGPSDTQYF
TRBD1,TRBJ2-2,16,TRBV30,NA,TGTGCCTGGAGTGTACAGGACAGGGGGGTCACCGGGGAGCTGTTTTTT,CAWSVQDRGVTGELFF
TRBD1,TRBJ2-7,17,TRBV18,once,TGTGCCAGCTCACGGTCTAGGACAGGGGTCGGTTCCTACGAGCAGTACTTC,CASSRSRTGVGSYEQYF
TRBD2,TRBJ2-1,14,TRBV4-1,NA,TGCGCCAGCAGCCGGCTAGCGGGATACAATGAGCAGTTCTTC,CASSRLAGYNEQFF
TRBD2,TRBJ2-7,14,TRBV9,NA,TGTGCCAGCAGCCCTAGCGGGAGGTCCTACGAGCAGTACTTC,CASSPSGRSYEQYF
TRBD1,TRBJ1-5,14,TRBV6-5,NA,TGTGCCAGCAGACCTCGACAGGGATATCAGCCCCAGCATTTT,CASRPRQGYQPQHF
TRBD1,TRBJ1-1,16,TRBV4-1,once,TGCGCCAGCAGCCCAGGGACAGGGAGGTTTTACACTGAAGCTTTCTTT,CASSPGTGRFYTEAFF
TRBD2,TRBJ2-7,16,TRBV10-3,NA,TGTGCCATCAGTGAGTCGGACGGGAGGGCCGGGTACGAGCAGTACTTC,CAISESDGRAGYEQYF
NA,TRBJ2-5,13,TRBV6-1,NA,TGTGCCAGCAGCGGGACTGCGTGGGAGACCCAGTACTTC,CASSGTAWETQYF
TRBD1,TRBJ2-7,14,TRBV27,NA,TGTGCCAGCAGTCCCGGGGACAGGGGCTACGAGCAGTACTTC,CASSPGDRGYEQYF
NA,TRBJ2-1,16,TRBV6-1,once,TGTGCCAGCAGTGAACGTAACAGCCAACCCTACAATGAGCAGTTCTTC,CASSERNSQPYNEQFF
NA,TRBJ2-7,12,TRBV27,few,TGTGCCAGCAGTCAACAGGGCGGCGAGCAGTACTTC,CASSQQGGEQYF
NA,TRBJ1-5,16,TRBV4-1,NA,TGCGCCAGCAGCCGAACTACAGGTTTTAGCAATCAGCCCCAGCATTTT,CASSRTTGFSNQPQHF
NA,TRBJ2-3,20,TRBV21-1,NA,TGTGCCAGCAGAAGCGACTCGGCGGGAGGTAAGTGGGACGTCACAGATACGCAGTATTTT,CASRSDSAGGKWDVTDTQYF
TRBD2,TRBJ2-7,15,TRBV9,NA,TGTGCCAGCAGCGTAGGTGATAGCGGGAATTACGAGCAGTACTTC,CASSVGDSGNYEQYF
NA,TRBJ1-1,14,TRBV19,once,TGTGCCAGTAGTATCCCCAGGATGGACACTGAAGCTTTCTTT,CASSIPRMDTEAFF
NA,TRBJ2-2,16,TRBV9,once,TGTGCCAGCAGCGTTAAGGGAGGCCCCTTCACCGGGGAGCTGTTTTTT,CASSVKGGPFTGELFF